This passage covers 7 T cell receptor beta chains from one sample sequenced in a study of blood T cell repertoires in COVID-19. Libraries were prepared by immunoSEQ multiplex PCR; TCRdb keeps only in-frame clonotypes and omits some of them. The sample lists fewer than 200,000 clones; approximately 80% were seen once. Sequencing was performed on peripheral blood. The receptors shown here come from a man aged 55 to 70 with acute or convalescent COVID-19.

DNA for the CDR3: TGCAGTGCTAGTCAGGGGGCCAATCAGCCCCAGCATTTT. This codes for CSASQGANQPQHF. The V gene is TRBV20-1, the J gene TRBJ1-5; 8 bases match TRBD1. Per germline, CDR1 DFQATT and CDR2 SNEGSKA (reference sequence). The CDR3 is 13 residues long. The J segment lost 3 bases and the V segment lost 3 bases, leaving 1 base of the junction unmatched.

This chain joins TRBV7-9 and TRBJ2-2; 9 positions match TRBD1. Germline V gives CDR1 SEHNR, CDR2 FQNEAQ (reference sequence). J gave up 4 bases and V 2 bases, and 2 bases lay outside the gene matches. This CDR3 is built from 15 residues. CDR3 loop: CASSLRQGVTGELFF. The CDR3 DNA follows: TGTGCCAGCAGCTTACGACAGGGGGTCACCGGGGAGCTGTTTTTT. The variable domain in full, with the rest retrieved from reference TRBV7-9 and TRBJ2-2, is DTGVSQNPRHKITKRGQNVTFRCDPISEHNRLYWYRQTLGQGPEFLTYFQNEAQLEKSRLLSDRFSAERPKGSFSTLEIQRTEQGDSAMYLCASSLRQGVTGELFFGEGSRLTVL.

V usage is TRBV28 and J usage is TRBJ1-5, with D unresolved. Germline V lookup: CDR1 MDHEN, CDR2 SYDVKM. The V and J ends lost 8 bases and 0 bases respectively, with 5 bases between them. The CDR3 loop spans 12 amino acids. This CDR3 is CASQASNQPQHF. The DNA of the CDR3 is TGTGCCAGCCAAGCTAGCAATCAGCCCCAGCATTTT.

The rearrangement joins TRBV7-2 to TRBJ2-3, with 7 positions matching TRBD1. The V segment lost 6 bases and the J segment 0 bases; nucleotides outside the gene matches: 9. The germline gives CDR1 SGHTA, CDR2 FQGNSA. This CDR3 is 16 amino acids long. The CDR3 DNA sequence: TGTGCCAGCAGGCCGCCCGGGACAGTGAGCACAGATACGCAGTATTTT. It codes for CASRPPGTVSTDTQYF. The full variable domain, in which reference TRBV7-2 and TRBJ2-3 provide the parts outside the CDR3, is GAGVSQSPSNKVTEKGKDVELRCDPISGHTALYWYRQSLGQGLEFLIYFQGNSAPDKSGLPSDRFSAERTGGSVSTLTIQRTQQEDSAVYLCASRPPGTVSTDTQYFGPGTRLTVL.

V usage is TRBV12-3 or TRBV12-4 and J usage is TRBJ1-5, with 9 nucleotides matching TRBD1. The J segment lost 6 bases and the V segment lost 6 bases, leaving 3 bases of the junction unmatched. The length of the CDR3 is 13 residues. Here the CDR3 DNA reads TGTGCCAGCAGGGGACAGGGAGGTCAGCCCCAGCATTTT. It specifies CASRGQGGQPQHF.

The chain combines TRBV6-1 with TRBJ2-1; 8 nucleotides match TRBD1. The CDR3 sequence is 17 residues long. From germline, CDR1 is MNHNS and CDR2 SASEGT. V lost 2 bases and J lost 3; bases outside the gene matches: 9. CDR3 residues: CASSERQGALSYNEQFF. The DNA of the CDR3 is TGTGCCAGCAGTGAAAGGCAGGGGGCTTTAAGCTACAATGAGCAGTTCTTC.

The chain combines TRBV3-1 (or the pseudogene TRBV3-2) with TRBJ2-1; TRBD2 agrees at 11 bases. Germline CDR1 and CDR2: LGHDT and YNNKEL (reference sequence). The CDR3 is 15 residues long. The V segment lost 0 bases and the J segment 7 bases; nucleotides outside the gene matches: 2. CDR3 sequence (DNA): TGTGCCAGCAGCCAAGATAGACTAGCGGGGAATGAGCAGTTCTTC. It specifies CASSQDRLAGNEQFF.